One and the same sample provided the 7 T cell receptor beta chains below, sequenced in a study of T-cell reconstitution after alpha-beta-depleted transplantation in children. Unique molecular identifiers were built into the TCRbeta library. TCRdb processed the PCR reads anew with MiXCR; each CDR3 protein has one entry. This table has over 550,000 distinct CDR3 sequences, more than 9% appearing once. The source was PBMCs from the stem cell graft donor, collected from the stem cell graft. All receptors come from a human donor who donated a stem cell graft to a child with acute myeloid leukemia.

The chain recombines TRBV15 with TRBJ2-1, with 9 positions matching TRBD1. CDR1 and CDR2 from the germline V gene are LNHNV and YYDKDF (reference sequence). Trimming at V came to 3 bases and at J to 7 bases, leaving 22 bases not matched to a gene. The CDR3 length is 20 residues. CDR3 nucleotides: TGTGCCACCAGCAGTCCCGGCCGTGGACAGGGGAGTATGGGGAGGAATGAGCAGTTCTTC. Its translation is CATSSPGRGQGSMGRNEQFF.

This chain's CDR3 is CASSQSGRLQETQYF. CDR3 coding DNA: TGCGCCAGCAGCCAGAGCGGGAGGCTCCAAGAGACCCAGTACTTC. The chain has TRBV4-3 and TRBJ2-5, with 9 nucleotides matching TRBD2. CDR1 and CDR2 from the germline V gene are LGHNA and YSLEER. There are 15 residues in the CDR3. V dropped 3 bases and J dropped 1; count of bases not matched to a gene: 3.

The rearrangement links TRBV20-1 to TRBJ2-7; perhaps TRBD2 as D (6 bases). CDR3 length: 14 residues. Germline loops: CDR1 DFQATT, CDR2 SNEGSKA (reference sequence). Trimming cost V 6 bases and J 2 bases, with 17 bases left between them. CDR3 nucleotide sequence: TGCAGTGCCAAATTGGGGGGAGACCCCTACGAGCAGTACTTC. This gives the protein CSAKLGGDPYEQYF.

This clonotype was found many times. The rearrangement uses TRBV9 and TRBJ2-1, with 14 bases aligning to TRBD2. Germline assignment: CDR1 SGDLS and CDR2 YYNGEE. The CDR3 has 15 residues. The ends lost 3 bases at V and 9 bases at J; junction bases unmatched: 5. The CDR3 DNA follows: TGTGCCAGCAGCGCCGGGACTAGCGGGAGAGTTGAGCAGTTCTTC. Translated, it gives CASSAGTSGRVEQFF.

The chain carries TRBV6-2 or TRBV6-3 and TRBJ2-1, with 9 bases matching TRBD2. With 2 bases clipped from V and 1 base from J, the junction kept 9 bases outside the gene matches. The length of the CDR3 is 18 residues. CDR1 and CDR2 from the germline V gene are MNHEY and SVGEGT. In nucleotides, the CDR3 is TGTGCCAGCAGTTACCCGGGACTAGCTGTTGCTTCCTACAATGAGCAGTTCTTC. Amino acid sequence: CASSYPGLAVASYNEQFF.

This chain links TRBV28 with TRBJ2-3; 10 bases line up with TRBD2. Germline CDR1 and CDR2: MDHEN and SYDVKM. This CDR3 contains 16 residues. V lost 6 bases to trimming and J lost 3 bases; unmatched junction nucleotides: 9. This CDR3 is CASRRTSGKGTDTQYF. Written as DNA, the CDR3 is TGTGCCAGCAGAAGAACTAGCGGGAAAGGGACAGATACGCAGTATTTT. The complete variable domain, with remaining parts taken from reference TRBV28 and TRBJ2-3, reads DVKVTQSSRYLVKRTGEKVFLECVQDMDHENMFWYRQDPGLGLRLIYFSYDVKMKEKGDIPEGYSVSREKKERFSLILESASTNQTSMYLCASRRTSGKGTDTQYFGPGTRLTVL.

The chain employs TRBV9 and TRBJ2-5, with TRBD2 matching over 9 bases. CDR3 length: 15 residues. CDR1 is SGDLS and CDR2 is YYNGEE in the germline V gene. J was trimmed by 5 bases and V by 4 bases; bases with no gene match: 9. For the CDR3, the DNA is TGTGCCAGCAGCACCCCTAGCGGGACCGGGGAGACCCAGTACTTC. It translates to CASSTPSGTGETQYF.